What follows is one TCR beta chain and its context. Its antigen is still unknown. No clone much larger than this one lies a single base away; base qualities are absent. These data are taken from a study of T cells after posttransplantation cyclophosphamide (TCRdb year 2016). General notes on the study: The study tracked T cell repertoire reconstitution by TRB sequencing after myeloablative bone marrow transplantation using posttransplantation cyclophosphamide as GVHD prophylaxis. Antigen receptor sequencing covered samples from some 36 PTCy-treated patients and 16 of their related bone marrow donors. TRB sequencing was performed on blood from all 35 or so PTCy patients with 1-year posttransplant specimens. TRB sequencing was also done on up to roughly 3 additional blood samples from 2 to 5.2 years after transplant in 3 patients, and on pretransplant blood from several patients. Because TRA and TRB clonality correlated tightly in 10 or so samples, the subsequent TCR analyses were limited to TRB only. Public TRB sequences were checked against a database of over 3,500 sequences associated with responses to pathogens, tumor antigens, self-antigens and alloantigens. What the work shows at the level of the full study, not this receptor alone: The TRB repertoires of T cells infiltrating skin or GI tract showed only limited overlap with the TRB repertoires of T cells in blood. At 1-2 months, donor-recipient similarity was low but rose over the first year, and the later blood repertoires were often dominated by donor CD8+ memory clones. Across the 45 to 55 patients, TRB clonality was highly associated with recipient CMV seropositivity and CMV reactivation, and diversity with PTCy was similar to that in the CNI/methotrexate controls.

Genomic DNA was the input for TRB sequencing, which was run either with the immunoSEQ assay at survey resolution or with the hsTCRB kit. In the source study's methods: The immunoSEQ software was used for initial read processing, and the LymphoSeq R package was used for repertoire analyses. For each TRB dataset, clonality was calculated as 1 minus normalized Shannon entropy, and the Gini coefficient was computed as well. To infer phenotypes in unsorted samples, TRB sequences from sorted subsets of the recipient or donor were mapped onto the unsorted samples of the same recipient. Drawn from immuneACCESS, this table holds only the in-frame rearrangements with V and J called that TCRdb kept. Clones are partly lost; checked studies trace under half to an unresolved V gene and leave the rest unexplained. The V and J calls and the clone size are those of that table, but D and trimming were determined from the DNA. The sample data list some 6,900 clones, and around nine tenths of these were observed just once. The ten largest make up approximately 4.5% of the sample.

The CDR3 has 13 amino acids, counting the end cysteine and phenylalanine. Kept here is only the CDR3 DNA, which spans 39 bases and is read in frame from base 1. V drops 0 bases and J drops 2 bases, leaving 5 bases in between. CDR1 and CDR2 are read off the germline V gene as MNHEY and SVGAGI. Interpreted using the paper, the treatment or condition label stands for: high-dose cyclophosphamide on days +3 and +4 as single-agent GVHD prophylaxis. Busulfan and fludarabine conditioning, a related or unrelated marrow graft, and cyclophosphamide on days +3 and +4 were given to PTCy patients. The PTCy-treated patients were drawn from a prospective, multi-institutional clinical trial. Peripheral blood and bone marrow mononuclear cells were isolated by Ficoll-Hypaque density centrifugation and cryopreserved. Sorting of CD4+ and CD8+ T cells, including naive and memory subsets, was performed by FACS on a FACSAria II.

The chain links TRBV6-5 with TRBJ2-7; confidence is insufficient to name the D gene. This TCR was recovered from a male patient in his sixties or seventies who received an allogeneic stem cell transplant from a related donor and was CMV-positive. After a transplant, some T cells may be the graft donor's own cells. The input for sequencing was CD8+ T cells sorted from blood, taken after allogeneic stem cell transplant with posttransplant cyclophosphamide. CDR3 loop: CASSYSPTYEQYF. The nucleotide sequence is TGTGCCAGCAGTTACTCTCCCACCTACGAGCAGTACTTC.